The 24 T cell receptor beta chains given below trace back to one sample, sequenced in a study of blood T cell repertoires in COVID-19. Using immunoSEQ multiplex PCR, the repertoire was profiled, and TCRdb retains in-frame clones only, with some absent. Among about 370,000 clones listed, 70% to 90% were seen once. Material: peripheral blood. These receptor sequences come from a woman in her twenties or thirties with COVID-19, enrolled during active disease.

This rearrangement joins TRBV7-8 to TRBJ1-1; 7 bases agree with TRBD1. J was trimmed by 5 bases and V by 6 bases; bases with no gene match: 9. The CDR3 runs to 14 residues. Germline-derived CDR1 and CDR2 are SGHVS and FQNEAQ. The CDR3 nucleotides read TGTGCCAGCAGACGGGACAGAGGAGCGACTGAAGCTTTCTTT. Amino acid sequence: CASRRDRGATEAFF.

The V and J genes are TRBV27 and TRBJ2-7; TRBD1 aligns across 7 bases. This CDR3 comprises 15 residues. With 3 bases clipped from V and 1 base from J, the junction kept 6 bases outside the gene matches. Germline assignment: CDR1 MNHEY and CDR2 SMNVEV (reference sequence). The CDR3 spells CASSFQRDSSYEQYF. The CDR3 bases are TGTGCCAGCAGTTTTCAACGGGACAGTTCCTACGAGCAGTACTTC.

This chain's CDR3 is CASSRTEAFF. The DNA for the CDR3 is TGTGCCAGCAGCCGCACTGAAGCTTTCTTT. The chain uses TRBV28 and TRBJ1-1; D uncertain. This CDR3 contains 10 residues. Per the germline V gene, CDR1 is MDHEN and CDR2 is SYDVKM. Trimming pared 6 bases from V and 4 bases from J, leaving 3 bases between.

This clone was recorded once. V and J are TRBV27 and TRBJ2-1; D is possibly TRBD2 (7 bases). The CDR3 contains 14 residues. Trimming removed 5 bases at V and 5 bases at J, with 13 bases between. Looked up from germline, CDR1 is MNHEY and CDR2 is SMNVEV (reference sequence). The CDR3 DNA reads TGTGCCAGCAGTCGTTTAGGGGGGGACAATGAGCAGTTCTTC. Translating it yields CASSRLGGDNEQFF.

V gene TRBV2 combines with J gene TRBJ2-7; the D gene is possibly TRBD1 (7 bases). Germline loops: CDR1 SNHLY, CDR2 FYNNEI. The CDR3 totals 14 residues. Trimming pared 4 bases from V and 4 bases from J, leaving 14 bases between. The CDR3 region has the DNA TGTGCCAGCAGTGCGACAGGGAGGTATTACGAGCAGTACGTC. Translation: CASSATGRYYEQYV.

The chain recombines TRBV9 with TRBJ2-1, with TRBD1 matching 9 bases. V was clipped by 3 bases and J by 4 bases; unmatched bases: 11. The CDR3 totals 17 residues. The germline CDR1 and CDR2 sequences are SGDLS and YYNGEE. CDR3 residues: CASSERPGTGSYNEQFF. The CDR3 DNA reads as TGTGCCAGCAGCGAGCGCCCTGGGACAGGGTCGTACAATGAGCAGTTCTTC.

The J gene is TRBJ2-1, the V gene TRBV5-6; 8 bases agree with TRBD2. The CDR3 extends over 18 amino acids. V gave up 4 bases and J gave up 2 bases; unmatched junction bases: 14. Per germline, CDR1 SGHDT and CDR2 YYEEEE. CDR3 DNA: TGTGCCAGCAGCGAAAAAAGGGATGTAGCGGGACCCTACAATGAGCAGTTCTTC. This encodes CASSEKRDVAGPYNEQFF.

The rearrangement uses TRBV5-4 and TRBJ2-1; 13 bases are a match to TRBD2. The CDR3 spans 15 residues. The germline V gene encodes CDR1 SGHNT and CDR2 YYREEE (reference sequence). V dropped 4 bases and J dropped 5; count of bases not matched to a gene: 3. As DNA, the CDR3 is TGTGCCAGCAGCCTTGGACTAGCGGGGGACAATGAGCAGTTCTTC. The encoded protein is CASSLGLAGDNEQFF.

The chain uses TRBV9 and TRBJ2-2, with D perhaps matching TRBD2 (6 bases). CDR1 and CDR2 from the germline V gene are SGDLS and YYNGEE. CDR3 length equals 17 residues. The V end lost 0 bases, the J end lost 7 bases, and 19 bases lay between the germline ends. CDR3 DNA: TGTGCCAGCAGCGTAGCTGTAGCTCCGACCGGGGGCGGGGAGCTGTTTTTT. Protein sequence: CASSVAVAPTGGGELFF.

The V call is TRBV11-2, the J call TRBJ2-7; 8 bases agree with TRBD2. With V trimmed by 5 bases and J by 4 bases, 13 bases remained unmatched. The CDR3 runs 16 residues. Germline V gene data show CDR1 as SGHAT and CDR2 as FQNNGV. The CDR3 region has the DNA TGTGCCAGCAGCCTGTTGGGAGCAGCGGGGGCTTACGAGCAGTACTTC. It translates to CASSLLGAAGAYEQYF.

The chain is built from TRBV29-1 and TRBJ1-1; no reliable D call. There are 11 residues in the CDR3. Trimming removed 4 bases at V and 6 bases at J, with 9 bases between. Germline V lookup: CDR1 SQVTM, CDR2 ANQGSEA. The CDR3 is CSVVRGPEAFF. As DNA, the CDR3 is TGCAGCGTTGTCCGGGGTCCTGAAGCTTTCTTT.

The rearrangement uses TRBV13 and TRBJ2-5; D might be TRBD2 (6 bases). The V and J ends lost 1 base and 9 bases respectively, with 18 bases between them. Germline V gives CDR1 PRHDT, CDR2 FYEKMQ (reference sequence). This CDR3 has 15 residues. The CDR3 loop reads CASSLASGVRSSQYF. CDR3 nucleotides: TGTGCCAGCAGCTTAGCCTCGGGGGTCCGTTCATCCCAGTACTTC.

The V and J genes are TRBV11-2 and TRBJ2-7; D remains unclear. Germline CDR1 reads SGHAT; CDR2 reads FQNNGV. Trimming removed 6 bases at V and 8 bases at J, with 11 bases between. The CDR3 has 11 amino acids. CDR3 region: CASSPGPKQYF. The CDR3 DNA reads as TGTGCCAGCAGTCCTGGCCCCAAGCAGTACTTC.

The chain is built from TRBV9 and TRBJ2-7, with 7 bases fitting TRBD1. Germline values: CDR1 SGDLS, CDR2 YYNGEE. CDR3 length: 13 amino acids. V dropped 3 bases and J dropped 1; count of bases not matched to a gene: 1. CDR3 sequence reads: CASSETGSYEQYF. In nucleotides, the CDR3 is TGTGCCAGCAGCGAGACAGGGTCCTACGAGCAGTACTTC.

The J gene is TRBJ2-7, the V gene TRBV5-4; TRBD1 might be the D (5 bases). Germline CDR1 is SGHNT and CDR2 is YYREEE (reference sequence). The V end was cut by 5 bases, the J end by 0 bases, with 15 bases between. The CDR3 runs 15 residues. The CDR3 DNA follows: TGTGCCAGCAGGGTAGCAGGGCAAAACTCCTACGAGCAGTACTTC. The encoded protein is CASRVAGQNSYEQYF.

A note on this clone: This CDR3 is also generated by other DNA sequences in the sample. The chain combines TRBV5-1 with TRBJ1-1; 8 bases match TRBD1. From germline, CDR1 is SGHRS and CDR2 YFSETQ. After removal of 4 bases from V and 7 bases from J, the junction contained 3 bases not matched to a gene. The CDR3 consists of 12 residues. The CDR3 is CASSPGQGEAFF. The CDR3 DNA reads TGCGCCAGCAGCCCCGGACAGGGTGAAGCTTTCTTT. The complete variable domain, with remaining parts taken from reference TRBV5-1 and TRBJ1-1, reads KAGVTQTPRYLIKTRGQQVTLSCSPISGHRSVSWYQQTPGQGLQFLFEYFSETQRNKGNFPGRFSGRQFSNSRSEMNVSTLELGDSALYLCASSPGQGEAFFGQGTRLTVV.

The gene calls are TRBV28 and TRBJ2-5, with D perhaps TRBD2 (6 bases). This CDR3 comprises 15 residues. V was pared by 4 bases and J by 3 bases, with 15 bases between. The germline gives CDR1 MDHEN, CDR2 SYDVKM. The CDR3 nucleotides read TGTGCCAGCAGTTCACTAGCAGGGTCGGAAGAGACCCAGTACTTC. Its protein is CASSSLAGSEETQYF.

The chain joins TRBV27 to TRBJ2-5, with TRBD1 matching 7 bases. Germline trimming cut 5 bases from V and 5 bases from J; bases unmatched to any gene: 14. Germline-derived CDR1 and CDR2 are MNHEY and SMNVEV (reference sequence). The CDR3 contains 16 residues. DNA for the CDR3: TGTGCCAGCAGTCCCAAGTTCCTCCGGGACAGTGAGACCCAGTACTTC. Amino acids: CASSPKFLRDSETQYF.

The chain links TRBV19 to TRBJ1-4, with D tentatively TRBD1 (5 bases). Trimming pared 5 bases from V and 0 bases from J, leaving 10 bases between. The CDR3 is 15 residues long. Germline V lookup: CDR1 LNHDA, CDR2 SQIVND (reference sequence). DNA of the CDR3: TGTGCCAGTAGTTTTCAGGGTTCAACTAATGAAAAACTGTTTTTT. The encoded protein is CASSFQGSTNEKLFF.

This chain links TRBV4-2 with TRBJ1-4, with D hard to call. Germline V CDR1 and CDR2: LGHNA, YNFKEQ. CDR3 length: 17 residues. V gave up 4 bases and J gave up 0 bases, with 15 bases separating them. For the CDR3, the DNA is TGTGCCAGCAGCCCCCCGGGCCAGCGGGCAACTAATGAAAAACTGTTTTTT. It codes for CASSPPGQRATNEKLFF.

The chain carries TRBV18 and TRBJ1-4, with D unclear. The CDR3 has 14 amino acids. CDR1 is KGHSH and CDR2 is LQKENI in the germline V gene. V lost 3 bases to trimming and J lost 8 bases, with 13 bases between them. The CDR3 DNA is TGTGCCAGCTCACCCTCTAACGGAGCAGAAAAACTGTTTTTT. This codes for CASSPSNGAEKLFF.

The chain joins TRBV5-1 to TRBJ2-3, with 9 bases matching TRBD2. Per germline, CDR1 SGHRS and CDR2 YFSETQ. This CDR3 has 16 amino acids. Losses at the gene ends were 3 bases for V and 6 bases for J; bases not matched to a gene: 11. DNA of the CDR3: TGCGCCAGCAGCTCCTTTTTAGCGGGGGCGGGGGATACGCAGTATTTT. This sequence encodes CASSSFLAGAGDTQYF.

This clone was seen a single time. The rearrangement links TRBV4-3 to TRBJ2-3; TRBD2 agrees at 7 bases. Germline V lookup: CDR1 LGHNA, CDR2 YSLEER. CDR3 length equals 17 residues. J lost 6 bases, V lost 0 bases, and 12 bases had no gene match. The CDR3 DNA follows: TGCGCCAGCAGCCAAGATCCTACCCCAGCGGGAAGGGATACGCAGTATTTT. This sequence encodes CASSQDPTPAGRDTQYF.

V is TRBV5-4 and J is TRBJ1-1, with no clear D. Deletions cut 0 bases from V and 3 bases from J, with 6 bases between. Germline CDR1 SGHNT, CDR2 YYREEE (reference sequence). This CDR3 region has 13 residues. CDR3 DNA: TGTGCCAGCAGCTTGGTGGAGTACACTGAAGCTTTCTTT. Amino acid sequence: CASSLVEYTEAFF.